These 30 T cell receptor beta chains were sequenced from one sample in a study of blood T cell repertoires in COVID-19. Assay: immunoSEQ multiplex PCR; the TCRdb copy retains only in-frame clones and omits some. In the table there are over 200,000 clones, approximately 91% of which are singletons. Sequences were obtained from peripheral blood. The receptors shown here come from a man aged 55 to 70 who had recovered from COVID-19.

This clone was recorded only once. This rearrangement joins TRBV29-1 to TRBJ2-3; D ambiguous. Germline CDR1 and CDR2: SQVTM and ANQGSEA. The CDR3 is 11 amino acids. The V end lost 4 bases, the J end lost 3 bases, and 5 bases lay between the germline ends. The CDR3 nucleotides are TGCAGCGTTGCACGGACAGATACGCAGTATTTT. It translates to CSVARTDTQYF.

This chain connects TRBV27 to TRBJ1-6, with 8 bases that match TRBD1. The V gene's germline CDR1 is MNHEY and CDR2 SMNVEV (reference sequence). The CDR3 runs 14 residues. Trimming took 3 bases from V and 9 from J; bases not matched to a gene: 4. CDR3 nucleotides: TGTGCCAGCAGTTTGACAGGGGCTTTTTCACCCCTCCACTTT. Translating it yields CASSLTGAFSPLHF.

This CDR3 reads CASSPPRYYGYTF. DNA of the CDR3: TGTGCCAGCAGCCCACCGCGGTACTATGGCTACACCTTC. The rearrangement uses TRBV5-6 and TRBJ1-2; D is undetermined. Germline-derived CDR1 and CDR2 are SGHDT and YYEEEE. The ends were cut back, 4 bases at V and 3 bases at J, with 10 bases in the middle. The CDR3 consists of 13 residues.

This clone has a single count. This chain joins TRBV4-2 and TRBJ2-4; no clear D. Trimming took 0 bases from V and 7 from J, leaving 13 bases between them. CDR3 length equals 15 residues. Germline lookup yields CDR1 LGHNA and CDR2 YNFKEQ. CDR3 in amino acids: CASSQDRETLNIQYF. Here the CDR3 DNA reads TGTGCCAGCAGCCAAGATCGCGAGACTTTGAACATTCAGTACTTC.

The chain has TRBV7-8 and TRBJ1-5; TRBD1 might be the D (6 bases). The CDR3 sequence is 15 residues long. Germline assignment: CDR1 SGHVS and CDR2 FQNEAQ. V lost 5 bases and J 5 bases, leaving 16 bases between the germline ends. The CDR3 region has the DNA TGTGCCAGCAGCGTAACTAGGGACACTTATCAGCCCCAGCATTTT. Its protein product is CASSVTRDTYQPQHF.

V gene TRBV4-1 combines with J gene TRBJ2-3, with 10 bases that match TRBD2. There are 17 residues in the CDR3. V shed 1 base and J 6 bases; nucleotides not matched to a gene: 10. The germline gives CDR1 MGHRA, CDR2 YSYEKL. The CDR3: CASSQGAGGPSSDTQYF. In DNA, the CDR3 is TGCGCCAGCAGCCAAGGAGCGGGGGGGCCGTCATCCGATACGCAGTATTTT.

This sequence joins TRBV9 and TRBJ2-3; weak D call: TRBD1 (5 bases). Trimming removed 0 bases from V and 5 bases from J, with 10 bases in between. This CDR3 comprises 14 residues. Looked up from germline, CDR1 is SGDLS and CDR2 is YYNGEE. Here the CDR3 DNA reads TGTGCCAGCAGCGTAGCCCCAGGGCAAGATACGCAGTATTTT. Its protein is CASSVAPGQDTQYF.

V gene TRBV28 combines with J gene TRBJ1-5; 8 bases agree with TRBD1. The CDR3 runs 15 residues. Germline V CDR1 and CDR2: MDHEN, SYDVKM. The V gene end was trimmed by 6 bases and the J gene end by 7 bases; junction bases not matched to a gene: 11. The CDR3 spells CASRTYRTGWQPQHF. The CDR3 region has the DNA TGTGCCAGCAGAACTTACCGGACAGGGTGGCAGCCCCAGCATTTT.

This chain joins TRBV11-2 and TRBJ2-3; TRBD2 agrees at 9 bases. This CDR3 has 16 amino acids. CDR1 is SGHAT and CDR2 is FQNNGV in the germline V gene. The V segment lost 6 bases and the J segment 2 bases; nucleotides outside the gene matches: 9. The CDR3 DNA sequence: TGTGCCAGCAGGATAGGTCAGCGGGAGGCCACAGATACGCAGTATTTT. Translation: CASRIGQREATDTQYF.

This clone has a handful of counts. V and J are TRBV19 and TRBJ2-4, with D uncertain. Germline V gene sequence: CDR1 LNHDA, CDR2 SQIVND (reference sequence). The length of the CDR3 is 13 residues. Trimming left V 3 bases short and J 3 bases short, with 6 bases between. CDR3 region: CASSITVKNIQYF. The CDR3 DNA reads as TGTGCCAGTAGTATCACTGTCAAAAACATTCAGTACTTC.

This chain joins TRBV18 and TRBJ2-7, with 7 bases fitting TRBD2. Germline V gene lookup returns CDR1 KGHSH and CDR2 LQKENI. This CDR3 is built from 14 residues. Trimming at V came to 3 bases and at J to 3 bases, leaving 5 bases not matched to a gene. CDR3 sequence reads: CASSPPSGGYEQYF. DNA of the CDR3: TGTGCCAGCTCACCTCCTAGCGGAGGCTACGAGCAGTACTTC.

The V call is TRBV10-3, the J call TRBJ2-7; TRBD1 aligns across 8 bases. Per germline, CDR1 ENHRY and CDR2 SYGVKD. Germline trimming cut 4 bases from V and 5 bases from J; bases unmatched to any gene: 1. The CDR3 extends over 12 amino acids. The CDR3 DNA is TGTGCCATCAGTGGGACAGGGAACGAGCAGTACTTC. Translation gives CAISGTGNEQYF.

The chain employs TRBV7-2 and TRBJ2-2; weak D call: TRBD2 (6 bases). Germline values: CDR1 SGHTA, CDR2 FQGNSA. V was shortened by 5 bases and J by 2 bases, with 15 bases between the two germline ends. CDR3 length equals 16 residues. The CDR3 loop is CASSPRLARNTGELFF. In DNA form, the CDR3 reads TGTGCCAGCAGCCCCAGGCTAGCGCGAAACACCGGGGAGCTGTTTTTT.

The chain carries TRBV10-3 and TRBJ2-5, with TRBD2 identical over 8 bases. The V segment lost 10 bases and the J segment 1 base; nucleotides outside the gene matches: 8. Germline V lookup: CDR1 ENHRY, CDR2 SYGVKD. CDR3 size: 14 residues. DNA for the CDR3: TGTGCCACCGGCGGTAGCGGGGCCCAAGAGACCCAGTACTTC. It translates to CATGGSGAQETQYF.

The gene calls are TRBV6-1 and TRBJ2-7; 8 positions match TRBD2. This CDR3 contains 14 residues. Trimming took 1 base from V and 1 from J; bases not matched to a gene: 0. Germline V gene sequence: CDR1 MNHNS, CDR2 SASEGT. The CDR3 is CASSEVAGSYEQYF. The CDR3 DNA is TGTGCCAGCAGTGAAGTAGCGGGGTCCTACGAGCAGTACTTC.

This clone showed up just a few times. The rearrangement joins TRBV7-9 to TRBJ2-1, with a weak D call TRBD1 (5 bases). Trimming stripped 6 bases from V and 2 bases from J, with 11 bases between. Germline V gene lookup returns CDR1 SEHNR and CDR2 FQNEAQ (reference sequence). The CDR3 loop spans 14 amino acids. Written as DNA, the CDR3 is TGTGCCAGCAGACCAGGGATGGCCTACAATGAGCAGTTCTTC. This codes for CASRPGMAYNEQFF.

The rearrangement links TRBV7-2 to TRBJ1-5; perhaps TRBD1 as D (5 bases). CDR1 and CDR2 from the germline V gene are SGHTA and FQGNSA. The CDR3 has 13 residues. V gave up 1 base and J gave up 6 bases, with 7 bases separating them. The CDR3 bases are TGTGCCAGCAGCTTAGACGGGGGTCAGCCCCAGCATTTT. Translation: CASSLDGGQPQHF.

This clone was observed once. The chain has TRBV27 and TRBJ1-5, with a possible D match to TRBD1 (5 bases). Germline lookup yields CDR1 MNHEY and CDR2 SMNVEV (reference sequence). Trimming left V 4 bases short and J 10 bases short, with 8 bases between. This CDR3 has 11 residues. The CDR3 DNA is TGTGCCAGCAGTTCCCAGGGACCCCAGCATTTT. It translates to CASSSQGPQHF.

A word on this clone: The junction shows a germline mismatch at one end, possibly a read error. V and J are TRBV10-3 and TRBJ2-7; 9 bases are a match to TRBD2. CDR3 length: 15 residues. Germline CDR1 reads ENHRY; CDR2 reads SYGVKD. The CDR3 is CAITERGAGSYEQYF. The CDR3 DNA reads as TGTGCCATCACTGAGCGGGGGGCAGGCTCCTACGAGCAGTACTTC.

The chain has TRBV27 and TRBJ2-7; maybe TRBD1 (5 bases). The V end was cut by 4 bases, the J end by 2 bases, with 12 bases between. The CDR3 extends over 14 amino acids. Germline CDR1 is MNHEY and CDR2 is SMNVEV (reference sequence). Written as DNA, the CDR3 is TGTGCCAGCAGTTCCGGCAGGGTGACCTACGAGCAGTACTTC. Translated: CASSSGRVTYEQYF.

The rearrangement uses TRBV2 and TRBJ2-7; TRBD2 is a possible D gene (7 bases). The ends were cut back, 3 bases at V and 6 bases at J, with 15 bases in the middle. CDR1 and CDR2 from the germline V gene are SNHLY and FYNNEI. The CDR3 totals 14 residues. CDR3 region: CASSEGRGRVEQYF. In nucleotides, the CDR3 is TGTGCCAGCAGTGAGGGGCGGGGGCGTGTCGAGCAGTACTTC.

The V call is TRBV11-2, the J call TRBJ1-3, with TRBD1 matching over 9 bases. This CDR3 is built from 16 residues. CDR1 is SGHAT and CDR2 is FQNNGV in the germline V gene. V lost 1 base and J lost 3; bases outside the gene matches: 4. The CDR3 DNA reads TGTGCCAGCAGCTTAGGAGGGACAGGGTTTGGAAACACCATATATTTT. Amino acid sequence: CASSLGGTGFGNTIYF.

This clone was recorded only once. The CDR3 sequence: CASSLGATGELFF. For the CDR3, the DNA is TGTGCCAGCAGCTTGGGGGCCACCGGGGAGCTGTTTTTT. The chain recombines TRBV5-6 with TRBJ2-2; D is undetermined. Trimming stripped 0 bases from V and 4 bases from J, with 4 bases between. The CDR3 loop spans 13 amino acids. The germline V gene encodes CDR1 SGHDT and CDR2 YYEEEE. The variable domain in full, with the rest retrieved from reference TRBV5-6 and TRBJ2-2, is DAGVTQSPTHLIKTRGQQVTLRCSPKSGHDTVSWYQQALGQGPQFIFQYYEEEERQRGNFPDRFSGHQFPNYSSELNVNALLLGDSALYLCASSLGATGELFFGEGSRLTVL.

The rearrangement uses TRBV7-2 and TRBJ2-7, with 10 positions matching TRBD2. Germline CDR1 and CDR2: SGHTA and FQGNSA. The CDR3 runs 18 residues. Trimming cost V 5 bases and J 2 bases; bases outside gene matches: 15. The CDR3 DNA is TGTGCCAGCAGCCCCCGGGTAGCGGGAGGTTCGGGGACCTACGAGCAGTACTTC. Residues: CASSPRVAGGSGTYEQYF.

The chain joins TRBV19 to TRBJ1-4, with D unresolved. This CDR3 region has 14 residues. V was trimmed by 4 bases and J by 7 bases, leaving 13 bases between them. Germline lookup yields CDR1 LNHDA and CDR2 SQIVND (reference sequence). The CDR3 loop reads CASSKVAVGEKLFF. DNA for the CDR3: TGTGCCAGTAGTAAGGTGGCGGTAGGTGAAAAACTGTTTTTT. The complete variable domain, with remaining parts taken from reference TRBV19 and TRBJ1-4, reads DGGITQSPKYLFRKEGQNVTLSCEQNLNHDAMYWYRQDPGQGLRLIYYSQIVNDFQKGDIAEGYSVSREKKESFPLTVTSAQKNPTAFYLCASSKVAVGEKLFFGSGTQLSVL.

The chain has TRBV7-3 and TRBJ2-1; the match to TRBD2 covers 7 bases. V lost 5 bases, J lost 12 bases, and 10 bases stayed unmatched. This CDR3 spans 13 amino acids. Germline V gene lookup returns CDR1 SGHTA and CDR2 FQGTGA. The CDR3 sequence: CASSPGLSNGQFF. Here the CDR3 DNA reads TGTGCCAGCAGCCCGGGACTATCGAACGGGCAGTTCTTC.

The V gene is TRBV19, the J gene TRBJ1-2, with D maybe TRBD1 (6 bases). This CDR3 region has 11 residues. Germline-derived CDR1 and CDR2 are LNHDA and SQIVND (reference sequence). Trimming left V 8 bases short and J 4 bases short, with 8 bases between. CDR3 amino acids: CASRDIYGYTF. The CDR3 DNA is TGTGCCAGTCGGGACATCTATGGCTACACCTTC. Variable domain in full (rest from reference TRBV19 and TRBJ1-2): DGGITQSPKYLFRKEGQNVTLSCEQNLNHDAMYWYRQDPGQGLRLIYYSQIVNDFQKGDIAEGYSVSREKKESFPLTVTSAQKNPTAFYLCASRDIYGYTFGSGTRLTVV.

The V gene is TRBV6-5, the J gene TRBJ1-1; D remains ambiguous. Germline CDR1 is MNHEY and CDR2 is SVGAGI. The V gene lost 7 bases and the J gene lost 0 bases, with 9 bases spanning the gap. CDR3 size: 13 residues. The CDR3 protein is CASISTLNTEAFF. CDR3 DNA: TGTGCCAGCATAAGCACCTTGAACACTGAAGCTTTCTTT.

The chain joins TRBV24-1 to TRBJ2-3; 7 nucleotides align to TRBD1. The CDR3 has 14 residues. Germline assignment: CDR1 KGHDR and CDR2 SFDVKD. The ends lost 4 bases at V and 0 bases at J; junction bases unmatched: 0. The CDR3 coding sequence is TGTGCCACCAGTGAGACAGGGAGCACAGATACGCAGTATTTT. Its protein product is CATSETGSTDTQYF.

This rearrangement joins TRBV19 to TRBJ2-4; 11 bases are shared with TRBD2. V was clipped by 6 bases and J by 6 bases; unmatched bases: 7. This CDR3 region has 15 residues. Germline CDR1 is LNHDA and CDR2 is SQIVND (reference sequence). CDR3 DNA: TGTGCCAGTAGCAACCTAGCGGGAGGCGGAAACATTCAGTACTTC. This gives the protein CASSNLAGGGNIQYF.